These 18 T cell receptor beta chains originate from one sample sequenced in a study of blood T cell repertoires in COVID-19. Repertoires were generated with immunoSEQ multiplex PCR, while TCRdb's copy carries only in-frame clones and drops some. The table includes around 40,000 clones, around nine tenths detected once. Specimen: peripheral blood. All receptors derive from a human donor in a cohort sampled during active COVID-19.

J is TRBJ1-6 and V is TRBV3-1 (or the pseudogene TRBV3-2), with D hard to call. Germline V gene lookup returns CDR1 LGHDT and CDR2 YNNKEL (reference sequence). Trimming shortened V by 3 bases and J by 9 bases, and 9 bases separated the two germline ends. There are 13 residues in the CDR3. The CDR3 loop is CASSQVQASPLHF. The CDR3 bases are TGTGCCAGCAGCCAGGTGCAGGCTTCACCCCTCCACTTT.

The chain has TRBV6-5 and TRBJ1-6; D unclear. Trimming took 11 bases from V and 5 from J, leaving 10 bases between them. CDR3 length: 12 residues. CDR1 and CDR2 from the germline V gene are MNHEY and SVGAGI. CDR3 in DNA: TGTGCCGCAACAGCCAATAATTCACCCCTCCACTTT. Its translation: CAATANNSPLHF.

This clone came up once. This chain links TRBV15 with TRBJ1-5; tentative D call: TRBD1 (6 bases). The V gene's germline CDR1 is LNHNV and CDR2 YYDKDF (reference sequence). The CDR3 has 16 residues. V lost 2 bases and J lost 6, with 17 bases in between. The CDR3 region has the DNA TGTGCCACCAGCAGACTTAATCAGGGGCGGGTTCAGCCCCAGCATTTT. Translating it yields CATSRLNQGRVQPQHF.

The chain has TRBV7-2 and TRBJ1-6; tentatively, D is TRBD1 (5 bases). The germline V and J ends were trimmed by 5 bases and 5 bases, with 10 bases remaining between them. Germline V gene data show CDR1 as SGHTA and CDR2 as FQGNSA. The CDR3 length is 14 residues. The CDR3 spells CASSPGLDNSPLHF. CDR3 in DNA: TGTGCCAGCAGCCCGGGACTTGATAATTCACCCCTCCACTTT.

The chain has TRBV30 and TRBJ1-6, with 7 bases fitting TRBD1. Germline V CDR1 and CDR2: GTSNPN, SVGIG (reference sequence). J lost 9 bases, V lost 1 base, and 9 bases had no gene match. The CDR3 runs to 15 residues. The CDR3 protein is CAWSALDRAGSPLHF. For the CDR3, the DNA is TGTGCCTGGAGTGCCCTCGACAGGGCGGGTTCACCCCTCCACTTT.

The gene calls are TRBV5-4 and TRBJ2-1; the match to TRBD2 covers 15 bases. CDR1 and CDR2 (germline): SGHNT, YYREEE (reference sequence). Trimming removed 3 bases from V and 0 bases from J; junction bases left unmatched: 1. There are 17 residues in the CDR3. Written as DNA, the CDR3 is TGTGCCAGCAGCTGGGGACTAGCGGGGGGCTCCTACAATGAGCAGTTCTTC. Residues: CASSWGLAGGSYNEQFF.

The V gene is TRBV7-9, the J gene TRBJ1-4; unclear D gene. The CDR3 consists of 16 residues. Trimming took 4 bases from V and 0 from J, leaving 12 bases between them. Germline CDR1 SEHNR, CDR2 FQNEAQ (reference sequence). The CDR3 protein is CASSSPARATNEKLFF. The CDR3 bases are TGTGCCAGCAGCTCTCCCGCGAGGGCAACTAATGAAAAACTGTTTTTT.

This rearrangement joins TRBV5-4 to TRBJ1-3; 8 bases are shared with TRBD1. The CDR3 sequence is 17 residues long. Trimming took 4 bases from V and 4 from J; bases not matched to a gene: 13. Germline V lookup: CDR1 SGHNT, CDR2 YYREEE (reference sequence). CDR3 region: CASSHSSQGARGNTIYF. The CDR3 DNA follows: TGTGCCAGCAGCCACTCGAGCCAGGGGGCGCGGGGAAACACCATATATTTT.

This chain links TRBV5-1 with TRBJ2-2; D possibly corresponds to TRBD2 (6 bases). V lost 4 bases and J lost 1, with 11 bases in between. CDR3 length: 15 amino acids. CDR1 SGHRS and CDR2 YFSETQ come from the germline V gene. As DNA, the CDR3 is TGCGCCAGCAGCCGGGGGACGGTGAACACCGGGGAGCTGTTTTTT. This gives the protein CASSRGTVNTGELFF.

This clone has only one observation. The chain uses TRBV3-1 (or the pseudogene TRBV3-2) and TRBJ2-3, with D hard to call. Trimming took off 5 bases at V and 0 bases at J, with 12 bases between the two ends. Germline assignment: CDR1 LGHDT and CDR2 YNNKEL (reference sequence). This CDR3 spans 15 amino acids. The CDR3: CASSALGESTDTQYF. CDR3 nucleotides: TGTGCCAGCAGCGCCCTAGGCGAGAGCACAGATACGCAGTATTTT.

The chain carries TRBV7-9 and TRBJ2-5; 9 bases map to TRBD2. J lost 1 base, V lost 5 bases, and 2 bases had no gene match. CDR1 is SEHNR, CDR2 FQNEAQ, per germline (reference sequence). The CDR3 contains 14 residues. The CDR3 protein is CASSQTSGQETQYF. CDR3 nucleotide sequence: TGTGCCAGCAGCCAGACTAGCGGCCAAGAGACCCAGTACTTC.

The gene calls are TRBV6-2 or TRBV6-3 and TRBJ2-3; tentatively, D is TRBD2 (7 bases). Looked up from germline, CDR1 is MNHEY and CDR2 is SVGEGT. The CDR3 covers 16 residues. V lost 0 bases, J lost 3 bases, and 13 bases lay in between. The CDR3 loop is CASSYSAGGQTDTQYF. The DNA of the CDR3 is TGTGCCAGCAGTTACTCAGCCGGGGGGCAGACAGATACGCAGTATTTT.

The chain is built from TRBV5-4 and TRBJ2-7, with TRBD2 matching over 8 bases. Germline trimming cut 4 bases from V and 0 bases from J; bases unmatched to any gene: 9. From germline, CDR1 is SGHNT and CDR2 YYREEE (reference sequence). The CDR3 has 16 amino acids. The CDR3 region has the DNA TGTGCCAGCAGCCCGGGCAATAGCGGGATCTCCTACGAGCAGTACTTC. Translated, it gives CASSPGNSGISYEQYF.

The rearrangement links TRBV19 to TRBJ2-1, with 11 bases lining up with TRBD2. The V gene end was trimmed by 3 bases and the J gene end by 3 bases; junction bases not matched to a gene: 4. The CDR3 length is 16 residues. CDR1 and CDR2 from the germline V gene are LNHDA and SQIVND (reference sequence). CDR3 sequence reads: CASSMVGTSGYNEQFF. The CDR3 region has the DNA TGTGCCAGTAGTATGGTGGGGACTAGCGGCTACAATGAGCAGTTCTTC.

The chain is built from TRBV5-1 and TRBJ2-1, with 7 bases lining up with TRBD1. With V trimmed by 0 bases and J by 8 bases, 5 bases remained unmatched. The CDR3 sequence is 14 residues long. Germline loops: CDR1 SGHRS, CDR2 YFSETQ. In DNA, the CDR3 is TGCGCCAGCAGCTTGGGACAGGGAATCTATGAGCAGTTCTTC. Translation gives CASSLGQGIYEQFF.

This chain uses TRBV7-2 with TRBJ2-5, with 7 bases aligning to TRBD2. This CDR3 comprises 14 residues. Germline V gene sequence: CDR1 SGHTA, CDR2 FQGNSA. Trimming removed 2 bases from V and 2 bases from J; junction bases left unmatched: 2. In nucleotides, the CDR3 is TGTGCCAGCAGCTTAACGCGGGGGCAAGAGACCCAGTACTTC. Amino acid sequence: CASSLTRGQETQYF.

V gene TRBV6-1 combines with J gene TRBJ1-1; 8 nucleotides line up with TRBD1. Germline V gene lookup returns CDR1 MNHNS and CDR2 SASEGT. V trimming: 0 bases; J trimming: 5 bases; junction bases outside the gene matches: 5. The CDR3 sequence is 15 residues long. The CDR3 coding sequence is TGTGCCAGCAGTGAAGCAGGCAGGGGGCAAACTGAAGCTTTCTTT. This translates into CASSEAGRGQTEAFF.

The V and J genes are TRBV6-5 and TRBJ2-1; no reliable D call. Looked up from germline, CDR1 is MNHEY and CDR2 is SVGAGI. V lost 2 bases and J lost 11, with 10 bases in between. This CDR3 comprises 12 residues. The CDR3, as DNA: TGTGCCAGCAGTTACCCCTGGGCCAAGCAGTTCTTC. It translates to CASSYPWAKQFF.